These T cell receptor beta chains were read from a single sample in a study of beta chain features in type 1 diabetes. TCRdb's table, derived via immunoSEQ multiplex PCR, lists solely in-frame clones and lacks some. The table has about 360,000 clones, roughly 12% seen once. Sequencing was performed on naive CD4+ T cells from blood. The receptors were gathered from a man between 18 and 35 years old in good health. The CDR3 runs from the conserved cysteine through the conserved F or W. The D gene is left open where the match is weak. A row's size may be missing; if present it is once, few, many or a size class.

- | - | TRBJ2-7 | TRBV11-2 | CASSPSFSGYSYEQYF | TGTGCCAGCAGCCCCAGTTTTTCAGGGTACTCCTACGAGCAGTACTTC
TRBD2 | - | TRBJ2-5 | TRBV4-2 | CASSPPGGEETQYF | TGTGCCAGCAGCCCCCCGGGGGGTGAAGAGACCCAGTACTTC
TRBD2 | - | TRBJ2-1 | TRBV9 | CASSVGFGGGYNEQFF | TGTGCCAGCAGCGTAGGTTTTGGCGGGGGCTACAATGAGCAGTTCTTC
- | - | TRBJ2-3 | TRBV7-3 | CASSLTLGRTDTQYF | TGTGCCAGCAGCTTAACGTTGGGCAGAACAGATACGCAGTATTTT
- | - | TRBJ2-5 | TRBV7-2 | CASSLNGGAGETQYF | TGTGCCAGCAGCTTAAATGGGGGGGCCGGAGAGACCCAGTACTTC
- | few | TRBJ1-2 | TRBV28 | CASSLQAPGGYTF | TGTGCCAGCAGCCTACAAGCCCCGGGGGGCTACACCTTC
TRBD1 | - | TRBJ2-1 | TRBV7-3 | CASSLTGWGQGSYNEQFF | TGTGCCAGCAGCTTAACGGGGTGGGGACAGGGCTCCTACAATGAGCAGTTCTTC
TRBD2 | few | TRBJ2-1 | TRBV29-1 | CSVAGLAKHNEQFF | TGCAGCGTTGCGGGACTAGCGAAACACAATGAGCAGTTCTTC
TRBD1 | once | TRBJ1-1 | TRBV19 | CASSPQDRVGTEAFF | TGTGCCAGTAGTCCTCAAGACAGGGTTGGAACTGAAGCTTTCTTT
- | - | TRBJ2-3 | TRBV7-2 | CASSLDSGSTDTQYF | TGTGCCAGCAGCTTAGATTCAGGAAGCACAGATACGCAGTATTTT
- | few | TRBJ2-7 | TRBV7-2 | CASSKLQGRGSEQYF | TGTGCCAGCAGCAAGTTACAGGGACGGGGCTCCGAGCAGTACTTC
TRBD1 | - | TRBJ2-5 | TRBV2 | CASSEQGEETQYF | TGTGCCAGCAGTGAACAGGGGGAAGAGACCCAGTACTTC
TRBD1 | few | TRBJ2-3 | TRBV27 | CASRLRGTDHYTDTQYF | TGTGCCAGCAGGCTAAGGGGGACAGACCACTACACAGATACGCAGTATTTT
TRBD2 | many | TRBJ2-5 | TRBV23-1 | CASISTGEGKTQYF | TGCGCCAGCATATCTACGGGGGAGGGAAAGACCCAGTACTTC
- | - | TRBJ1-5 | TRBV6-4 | CARVKSDTLNQPQHF | TGTGCCAGGGTCAAATCCGACACCCTCAATCAGCCCCAGCATTTT
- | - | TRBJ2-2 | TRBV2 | CASTQVGGKGTGELFF | TGTGCCAGCACCCAAGTTGGAGGGAAGGGAACCGGGGAGCTGTTTTTT
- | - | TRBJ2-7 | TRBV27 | CASSLRRTDYEQYF | TGTGCCAGCAGTTTACGGAGGACGGATTACGAGCAGTACTTC
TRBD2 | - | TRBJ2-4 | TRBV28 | CASTNGGSSKNIQYF | TGTGCCAGCACCAACGGCGGGAGCTCCAAAAACATTCAGTACTTC
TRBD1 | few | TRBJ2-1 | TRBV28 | CASSRRTGGLNEQFF | TGTGCCAGCAGTCGAAGGACAGGGGGACTCAATGAGCAGTTCTTC
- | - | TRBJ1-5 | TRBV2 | CASSVGQPRFQPQHF | TGTGCCAGCAGTGTGGGTCAGCCGAGGTTTCAGCCCCAGCATTTT
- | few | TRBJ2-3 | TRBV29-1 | CSAGLHMSTDTQYF | TGCAGCGCCGGACTACACATGAGCACAGATACGCAGTATTTT
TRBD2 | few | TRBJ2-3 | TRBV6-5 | CASSSIAGNTDTQYF | TGTGCCAGCAGTTCTATAGCGGGAAACACAGATACGCAGTATTTT
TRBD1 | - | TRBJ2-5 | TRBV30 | CAWSRGQGEETQYF | TGTGCCTGGAGTCGGGGACAGGGGGAAGAGACCCAGTACTTC
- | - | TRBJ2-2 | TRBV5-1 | CASSLAVQRATGELFF | TGCGCCAGCAGCTTGGCGGTCCAGAGGGCCACCGGGGAGCTGTTTTTT
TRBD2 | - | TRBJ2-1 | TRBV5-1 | CASSLGTSGGHEQFF | TGCGCCAGCAGCTTAGGGACTAGCGGGGGGCACGAGCAGTTCTTC
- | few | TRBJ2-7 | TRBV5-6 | CASSLEGRVLYEQYF | TGTGCCAGCAGCTTGGAGGGCAGGGTCCTCTACGAGCAGTACTTC
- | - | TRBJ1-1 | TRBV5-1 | CASRDTSSMNTEAFF | TGCGCCAGTAGAGACACCTCATCGATGAACACTGAAGCTTTCTTT
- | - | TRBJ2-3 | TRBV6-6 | CASSYQSSWAAQYF | TGTGCCAGCAGTTACCAATCTAGCTGGGCCGCGCAGTATTTT
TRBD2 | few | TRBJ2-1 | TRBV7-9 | CASSPRLAHRLYNEQFF | TGTGCCAGCAGCCCGAGACTAGCGCACCGGCTCTACAATGAGCAGTTCTTC
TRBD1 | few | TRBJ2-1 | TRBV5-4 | CASSPGQGLYNEQFF | TGCGCCAGCAGCCCCGGACAGGGCCTCTACAATGAGCAGTTCTTC
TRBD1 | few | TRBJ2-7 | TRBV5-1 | CASSYGTGYYEQYF | TGCGCCAGCAGCTACGGGACAGGGTACTACGAGCAGTACTTC
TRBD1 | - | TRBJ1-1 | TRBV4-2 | CASSRRGMNTEAFF | TGTGCCAGCAGCCGCAGGGGGATGAACACTGAAGCTTTCTTT
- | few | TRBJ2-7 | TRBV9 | CASSSTGEQYF | TGTGCCAGCAGTAGCACAGGCGAGCAGTACTTC
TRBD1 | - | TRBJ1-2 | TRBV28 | CASRLSGGAPYGYTF | TGTGCCAGCCGTTTGTCAGGGGGCGCTCCCTATGGCTACACCTTC
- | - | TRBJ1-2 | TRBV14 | CASSQDTRELNYGYTF | TGTGCCAGCAGCCAAGATACCCGGGAGTTGAACTATGGCTACACCTTC
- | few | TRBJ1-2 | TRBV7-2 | CASSSGEGYGYTF | TGTGCCAGCAGCTCTGGGGAGGGCTATGGCTACACCTTC
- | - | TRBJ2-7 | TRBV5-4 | CASSPPTGSYEQYF | TGTGCCAGCAGCCCACCGACTGGCTCCTACGAGCAGTACTTC
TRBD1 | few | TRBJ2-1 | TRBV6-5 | CASSYRGPYNEQFF | TGTGCCAGCAGTTACAGGGGGCCTTACAATGAGCAGTTCTTC
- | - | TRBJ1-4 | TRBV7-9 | CASSLFLATNEKLFF | TGTGCCAGCAGCTTGTTCCTCGCAACTAATGAAAAACTGTTTTTT
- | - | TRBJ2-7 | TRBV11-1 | CASSSRGADEQYF | TGTGCCAGCAGCTCTAGGGGTGCGGACGAGCAGTACTTC
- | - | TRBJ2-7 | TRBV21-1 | CASSKEEGPYEQYF | TGTGCCAGCAGCAAAGAGGAGGGGCCGTACGAGCAGTACTTC
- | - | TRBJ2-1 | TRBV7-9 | CASSPPGSSYNEQFF | TGTGCCAGCAGTCCCCCGGGTAGCTCCTACAATGAGCAGTTCTTC
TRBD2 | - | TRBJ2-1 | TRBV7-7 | CASSSSGPGLAGVSSYNEQFF | TGTGCTAGCAGCTCTTCGGGTCCGGGACTAGCGGGAGTTAGCTCCTACAATGAGCAGTTCTTC
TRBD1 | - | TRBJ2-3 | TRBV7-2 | CASSLAGRGPDTQYF | TGTGCCAGCAGCTTAGCTGGCAGGGGGCCAGATACGCAGTATTTT
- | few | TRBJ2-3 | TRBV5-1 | CASSRRHSTDTQYF | TGCGCCAGCAGCCGACGACACAGCACAGATACGCAGTATTTT
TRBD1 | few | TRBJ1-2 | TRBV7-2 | CASSSDRSGYTF | TGTGCCAGCAGCTCGGACAGGAGTGGCTACACCTTC
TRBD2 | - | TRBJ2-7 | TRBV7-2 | CASSPHGTRYEQYF | TGTGCCAGCAGCCCCCACGGGACTAGATACGAGCAGTACTTC
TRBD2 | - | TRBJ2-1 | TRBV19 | CASSTGLAGGYEQFF | TGTGCCAGTAGTACCGGACTTGCGGGAGGTTATGAGCAGTTCTTC